One T cell receptor beta chain is described in this entry. Its cognate antigen is unknown. Clones were read by immunoSEQ multiplex PCR, and TCRdb kept only the in-frame ones, dropping some. The sample has some 100,000 clones; 91% are singletons. The source of the sample is a study of T cell responses to AZD1222 COVID-19 vaccine. Study details: Doses given second, at about 4 or about 12 weeks, were pooled. Study outcomes and limitations: Baseline testing showed seropositivity in only a handful of AZD1222 recipients. Spike-specific TCR depth and breadth grew after two AZD1222 doses. Donors were chiefly white British, with a greater number of females, and clonal diversity was perhaps underestimated.

In germline, CDR1 is SGHAT, CDR2 FQNNGV. Trimming pared 8 bases from V and 2 bases from J, leaving 3 bases between. The CDR3 is made up of 10 amino acids. The genes are TRBV11-2 and TRBJ1-2; D gene ambiguous. The clonotype originates from an adult in good health. The sequences come from peripheral blood, collected on day 0 of AZD1222 vaccination. The CDR3 nucleotides read TGTGCCAGCGGCAACTATGGCTACACCTTC. This gives the protein CASGNYGYTF.